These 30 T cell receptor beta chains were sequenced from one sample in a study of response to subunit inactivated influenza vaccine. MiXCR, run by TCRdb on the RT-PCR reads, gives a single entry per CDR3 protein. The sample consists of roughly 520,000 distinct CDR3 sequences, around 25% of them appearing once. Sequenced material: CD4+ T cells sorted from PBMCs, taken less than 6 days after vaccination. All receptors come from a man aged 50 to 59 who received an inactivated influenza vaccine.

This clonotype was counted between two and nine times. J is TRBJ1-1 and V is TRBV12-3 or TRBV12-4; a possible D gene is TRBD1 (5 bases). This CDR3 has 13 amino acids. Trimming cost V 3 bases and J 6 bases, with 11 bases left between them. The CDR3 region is CASSFRDVSEAFF. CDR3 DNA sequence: TGTGCCAGCAGTTTTAGGGACGTCTCTGAAGCTTTCTTT.

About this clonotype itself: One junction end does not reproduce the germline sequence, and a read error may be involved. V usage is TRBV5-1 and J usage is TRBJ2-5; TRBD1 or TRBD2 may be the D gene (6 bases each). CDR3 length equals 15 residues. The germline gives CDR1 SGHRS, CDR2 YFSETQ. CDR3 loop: CASRLAGDYQETQYF. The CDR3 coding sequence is TGCGCCAGCAGGTTGGCAGGGGACTACCAAGAGACCCAGTACTTC.

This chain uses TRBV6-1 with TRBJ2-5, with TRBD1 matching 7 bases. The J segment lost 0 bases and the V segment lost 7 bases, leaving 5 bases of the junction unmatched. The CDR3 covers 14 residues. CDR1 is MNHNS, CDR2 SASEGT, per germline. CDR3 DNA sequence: TGTGCCAGCAAACCCGGGACAGACCAAGAGACCCAGTACTTC. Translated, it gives CASKPGTDQETQYF.

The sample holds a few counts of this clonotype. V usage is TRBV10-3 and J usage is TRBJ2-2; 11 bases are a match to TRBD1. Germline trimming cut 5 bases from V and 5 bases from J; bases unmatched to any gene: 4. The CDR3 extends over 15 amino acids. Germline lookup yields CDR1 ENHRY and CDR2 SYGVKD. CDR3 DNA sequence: TGTGCCATCAGTCCCGGGACAGGGGGTACCGGGGAGCTGTTTTTT. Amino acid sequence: CAISPGTGGTGELFF.

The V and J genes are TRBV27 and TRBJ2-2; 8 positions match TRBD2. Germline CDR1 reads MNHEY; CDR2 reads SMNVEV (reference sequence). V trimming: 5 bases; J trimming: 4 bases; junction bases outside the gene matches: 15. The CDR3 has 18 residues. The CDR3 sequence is CASSRAQIAGSVTGELFF. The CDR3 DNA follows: TGTGCCAGCAGTCGAGCCCAAATAGCGGGATCGGTCACCGGGGAGCTGTTTTTT.

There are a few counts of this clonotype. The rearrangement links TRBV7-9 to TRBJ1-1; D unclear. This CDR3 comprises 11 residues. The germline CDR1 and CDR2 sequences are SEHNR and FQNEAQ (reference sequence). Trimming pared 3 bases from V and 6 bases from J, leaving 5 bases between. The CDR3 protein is CASSFLAEAFF. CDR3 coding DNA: TGTGCCAGCAGCTTTCTGGCTGAAGCTTTCTTT.

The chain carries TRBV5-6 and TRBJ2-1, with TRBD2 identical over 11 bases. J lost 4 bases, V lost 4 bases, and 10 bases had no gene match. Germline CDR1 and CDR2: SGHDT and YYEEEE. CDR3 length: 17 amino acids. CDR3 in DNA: TGTGCCAGCAGCACCTACCGACTAGCGGGACCTTACAATGAGCAGTTCTTC. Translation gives CASSTYRLAGPYNEQFF. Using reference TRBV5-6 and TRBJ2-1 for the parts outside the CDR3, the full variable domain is DAGVTQSPTHLIKTRGQQVTLRCSPKSGHDTVSWYQQALGQGPQFIFQYYEEEERQRGNFPDRFSGHQFPNYSSELNVNALLLGDSALYLCASSTYRLAGPYNEQFFGPGTRLTVL.

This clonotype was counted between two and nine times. The CDR3 is CASRNAGQMGGDNEQFF. Written as DNA, the CDR3 is TGTGCCAGCAGGAACGCGGGACAAATGGGGGGTGACAATGAGCAGTTCTTC. This chain links TRBV28 with TRBJ2-1; D is possibly TRBD1 or TRBD2 (6 bases each). Trimming removed 6 bases at V and 5 bases at J, with 23 bases between. The CDR3 runs to 17 residues. Germline V gives CDR1 MDHEN, CDR2 SYDVKM.

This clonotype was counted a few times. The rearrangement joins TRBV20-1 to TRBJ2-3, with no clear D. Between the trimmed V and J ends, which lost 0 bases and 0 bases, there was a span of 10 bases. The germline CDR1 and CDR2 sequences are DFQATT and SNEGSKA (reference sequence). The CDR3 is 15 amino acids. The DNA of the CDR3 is TGCAGTGCTAGAGATGGAGCGTCTAGCACAGATACGCAGTATTTT. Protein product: CSARDGASSTDTQYF.

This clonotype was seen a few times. The CDR3 sequence: CASSRGHNEQFF. CDR3 coding DNA: TGTGCCAGCAGCCGCGGCCACAATGAGCAGTTCTTC. The V and J genes are TRBV5-6 and TRBJ2-1; D remains unclear. The CDR3 runs 12 residues. With 4 bases removed from V and 5 bases from J, the gap between germline ends came to 7 bases. Germline values: CDR1 SGHDT, CDR2 YYEEEE.

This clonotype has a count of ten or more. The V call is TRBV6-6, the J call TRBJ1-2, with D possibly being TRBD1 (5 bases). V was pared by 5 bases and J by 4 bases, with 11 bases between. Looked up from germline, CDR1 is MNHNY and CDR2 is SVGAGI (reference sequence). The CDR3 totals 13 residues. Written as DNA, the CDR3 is TGTGCCAGCAGTGCAGGGTCGGGCTATGGCTACACCTTC. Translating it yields CASSAGSGYGYTF.

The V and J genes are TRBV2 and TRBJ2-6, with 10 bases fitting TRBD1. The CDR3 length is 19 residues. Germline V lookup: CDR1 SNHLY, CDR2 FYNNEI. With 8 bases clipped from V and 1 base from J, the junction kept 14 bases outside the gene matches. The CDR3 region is CASLPSRDRGRSGANVLTF. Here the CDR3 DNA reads TGTGCCAGCTTGCCCTCCAGGGACAGGGGACGGTCTGGGGCCAACGTCCTGACTTTC.

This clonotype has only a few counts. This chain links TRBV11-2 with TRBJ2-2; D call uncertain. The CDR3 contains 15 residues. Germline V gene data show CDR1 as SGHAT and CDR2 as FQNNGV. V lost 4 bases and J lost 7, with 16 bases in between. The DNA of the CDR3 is TGTGCCAGCAGCTACTCTCCCAAGGCAGGCGGGGAGCTGTTTTTT. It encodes CASSYSPKAGGELFF.

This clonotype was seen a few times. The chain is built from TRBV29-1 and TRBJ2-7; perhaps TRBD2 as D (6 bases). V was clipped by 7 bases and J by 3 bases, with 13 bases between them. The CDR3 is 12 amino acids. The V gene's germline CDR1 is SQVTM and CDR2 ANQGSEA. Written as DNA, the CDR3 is TGCAGCGCCTCGGGGGATTTCTACGAGCAGTACTTC. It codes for CSASGDFYEQYF.

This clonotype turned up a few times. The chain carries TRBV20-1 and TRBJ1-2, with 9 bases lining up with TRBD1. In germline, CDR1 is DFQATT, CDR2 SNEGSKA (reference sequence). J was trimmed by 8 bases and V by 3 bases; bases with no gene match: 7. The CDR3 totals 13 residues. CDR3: CSARSWTGEGYTF. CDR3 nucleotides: TGCAGTGCTAGGTCATGGACAGGGGAGGGCTACACCTTC.

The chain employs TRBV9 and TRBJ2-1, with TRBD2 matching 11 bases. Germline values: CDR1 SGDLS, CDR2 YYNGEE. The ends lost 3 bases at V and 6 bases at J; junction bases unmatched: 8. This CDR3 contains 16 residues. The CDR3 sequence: CASSARLAGSLNEQFF. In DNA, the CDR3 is TGTGCCAGCAGCGCTAGACTAGCGGGATCTCTCAATGAGCAGTTCTTC. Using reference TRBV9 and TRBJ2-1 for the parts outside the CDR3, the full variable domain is DSGVTQTPKHLITATGQRVTLRCSPRSGDLSVYWYQQSLDQGLQFLIQYYNGEERAKGNILERFSAQQFPDLHSELNLSSLELGDSALYFCASSARLAGSLNEQFFGPGTRLTVL.

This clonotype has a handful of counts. In nucleotides, the CDR3 is TGTGCCAGCAGCCCCATGACCCCACAGGGAAATAAATACAATGAGCAGTTCTTC. Its translation is CASSPMTPQGNKYNEQFF. The V and J genes are TRBV11-1 and TRBJ2-1; D perhaps matches TRBD1 (6 bases). Trimming shortened V by 5 bases and J by 4 bases, and 24 bases separated the two germline ends. CDR1 and CDR2 from the germline V gene are SGHAT and FQDESV (reference sequence). The CDR3 length is 18 residues. The full variable domain, completed using reference TRBV11-1 and TRBJ2-1, is EAEVAQSPRYKITEKSQAVAFWCDPISGHATLYWYRQILGQGPELLVQFQDESVVDDSQLPKDRFSAERLKGVDSTLKIQPAELGDSAMYLCASSPMTPQGNKYNEQFFGPGTRLTVL.

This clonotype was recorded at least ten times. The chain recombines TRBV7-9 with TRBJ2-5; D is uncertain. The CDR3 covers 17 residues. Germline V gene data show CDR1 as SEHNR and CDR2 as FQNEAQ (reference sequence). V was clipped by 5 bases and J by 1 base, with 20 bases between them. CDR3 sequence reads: CASSPSRRRAIQETQYF. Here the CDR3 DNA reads TGTGCCAGCAGCCCATCCAGGAGACGGGCCATCCAAGAGACCCAGTACTTC.

This CDR3 is CASRNIQGLTSSYEQYF. The CDR3 DNA sequence: TGTGCCAGCAGGAATATACAGGGTTTGACATCTTCCTACGAGCAGTACTTC. The rearrangement links TRBV6-2 or TRBV6-3 to TRBJ2-7, with D maybe TRBD1 (6 bases). Germline V gene data show CDR1 as MNHEY and CDR2 as SVGEGT. The CDR3 contains 17 residues. V lost 6 bases, J lost 1 base, and 22 bases lay in between.

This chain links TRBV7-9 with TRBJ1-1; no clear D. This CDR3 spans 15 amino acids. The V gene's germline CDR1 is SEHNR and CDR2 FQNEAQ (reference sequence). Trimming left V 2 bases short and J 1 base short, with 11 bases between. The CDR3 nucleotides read TGTGCCAGCAGCTTATCGCAGACTAAGAACACTGAAGCTTTCTTT. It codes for CASSLSQTKNTEAFF.

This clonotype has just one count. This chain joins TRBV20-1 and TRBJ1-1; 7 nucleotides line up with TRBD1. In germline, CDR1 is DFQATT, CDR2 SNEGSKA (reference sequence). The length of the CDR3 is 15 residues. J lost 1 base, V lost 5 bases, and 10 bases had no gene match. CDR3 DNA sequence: TGCAGTGCTCCCCAGACAGGGCAGGGGAACACTGAAGCTTTCTTT. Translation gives CSAPQTGQGNTEAFF.

CDR3 sequence: CASLDRGLGNTIYF. CDR3 DNA: TGTGCCAGCCTCGACAGGGGGCTTGGAAACACCATATATTTT. V usage is TRBV6-1 and J usage is TRBJ1-3, with TRBD1 matching 10 bases. The ends lost 8 bases at V and 3 bases at J; junction bases unmatched: 4. CDR3 length: 14 amino acids. CDR1 and CDR2 (germline): MNHNS, SASEGT.

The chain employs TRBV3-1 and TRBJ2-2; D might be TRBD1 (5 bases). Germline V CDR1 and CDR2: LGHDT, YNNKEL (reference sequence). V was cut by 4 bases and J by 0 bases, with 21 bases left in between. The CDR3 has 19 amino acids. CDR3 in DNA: TGTGCCAGCAGCCTATCAGGGCAGGGATTTAAACCGAACACCGGGGAGCTGTTTTTT. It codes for CASSLSGQGFKPNTGELFF.

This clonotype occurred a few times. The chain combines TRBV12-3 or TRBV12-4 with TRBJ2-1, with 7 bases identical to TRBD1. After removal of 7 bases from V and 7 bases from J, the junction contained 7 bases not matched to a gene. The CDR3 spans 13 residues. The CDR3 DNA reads TGTGCCAGCAAAGCGGTACAGGGGAATGAGCAGTTCTTC. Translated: CASKAVQGNEQFF.

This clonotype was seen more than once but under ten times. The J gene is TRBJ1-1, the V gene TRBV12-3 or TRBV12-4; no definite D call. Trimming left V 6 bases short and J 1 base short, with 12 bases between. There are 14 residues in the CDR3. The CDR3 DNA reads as TGTGCCAGCAGACCCCGCGGTAGGAACACTGAAGCTTTCTTT. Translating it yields CASRPRGRNTEAFF.

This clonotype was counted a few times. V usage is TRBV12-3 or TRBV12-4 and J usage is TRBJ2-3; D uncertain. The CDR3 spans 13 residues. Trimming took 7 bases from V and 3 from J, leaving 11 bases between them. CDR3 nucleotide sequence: TGTGCCAGCATGGTCCCTGGGACAGATACGCAGTATTTT. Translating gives CASMVPGTDTQYF.

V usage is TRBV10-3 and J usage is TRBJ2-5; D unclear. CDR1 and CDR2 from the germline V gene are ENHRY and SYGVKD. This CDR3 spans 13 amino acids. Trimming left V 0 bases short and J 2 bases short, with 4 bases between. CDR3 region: CAISESAQETQYF. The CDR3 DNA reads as TGTGCCATCAGTGAGTCCGCGCAAGAGACCCAGTACTTC.

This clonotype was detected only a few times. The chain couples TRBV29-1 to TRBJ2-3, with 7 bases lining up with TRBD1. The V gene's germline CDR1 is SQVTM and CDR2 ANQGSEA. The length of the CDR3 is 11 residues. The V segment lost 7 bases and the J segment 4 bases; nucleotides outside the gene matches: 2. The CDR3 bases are TGCAGCGCCGACAGGGCAGATACGCAGTATTTT. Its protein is CSADRADTQYF.

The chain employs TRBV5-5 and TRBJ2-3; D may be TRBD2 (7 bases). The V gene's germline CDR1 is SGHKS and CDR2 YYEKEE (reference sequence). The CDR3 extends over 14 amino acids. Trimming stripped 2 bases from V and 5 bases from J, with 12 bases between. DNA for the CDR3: TGTGCCAGCAGCTTCCCGGGGGGCAGAGATACGCAGTATTTT. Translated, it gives CASSFPGGRDTQYF.

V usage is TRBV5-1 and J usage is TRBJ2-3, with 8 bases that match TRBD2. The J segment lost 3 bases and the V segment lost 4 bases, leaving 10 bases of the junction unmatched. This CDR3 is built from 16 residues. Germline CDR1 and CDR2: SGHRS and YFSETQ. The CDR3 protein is CASSRGGLGGTDTQYF. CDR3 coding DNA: TGCGCCAGCAGCCGCGGGGGACTAGGGGGTACAGATACGCAGTATTTT. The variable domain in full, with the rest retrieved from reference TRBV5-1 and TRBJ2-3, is KAGVTQTPRYLIKTRGQQVTLSCSPISGHRSVSWYQQTPGQGLQFLFEYFSETQRNKGNFPGRFSGRQFSNSRSEMNVSTLELGDSALYLCASSRGGLGGTDTQYFGPGTRLTVL.